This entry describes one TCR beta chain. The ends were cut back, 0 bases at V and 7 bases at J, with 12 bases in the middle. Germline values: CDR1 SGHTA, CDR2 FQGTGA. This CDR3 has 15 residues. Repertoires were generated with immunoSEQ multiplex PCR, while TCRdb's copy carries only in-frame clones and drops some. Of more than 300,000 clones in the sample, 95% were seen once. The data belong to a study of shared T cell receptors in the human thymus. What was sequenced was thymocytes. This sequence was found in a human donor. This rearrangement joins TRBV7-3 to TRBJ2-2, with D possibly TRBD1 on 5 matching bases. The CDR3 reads CASSLTWQGNGELFF. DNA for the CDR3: TGTGCCAGCAGCTTAACTTGGCAGGGTAACGGGGAGCTGTTTTTT.